This is a list of T cell receptor beta chains from one sample in a study of early T cells in non-severe SARS-CoV-2 infection. TCRdb reprocessed the 5' RACE reads via MiXCR and lists one record per CDR3 protein. The sample records 46,000 or so distinct CDR3 sequences, less than 15% being singletons. The sample consisted of whole blood. These receptors all stem from an adult who was a healthcare worker with PCR-confirmed SARS-CoV-2 infection or an uninfected control (not recorded which). Both conserved end residues are trimmed from each CDR3.

>TRBV20-1|TRBJ2-7
SLNPGQGSYEQY
>TRBV7-8|TRBJ2-7
ASSFSGTRYEQY
>TRBV14|TRBJ2-5
ASSLLGLAGGLQETQY
>TRBV18|TRBJ1-5
ASSPTGDQPQH
>TRBV18|TRBJ1-1
ASSRDTPGTAF
>TRBV4-1|TRBJ2-7
ASSQIVGYEQY
>TRBV7-9|TRBJ1-5
ASSLRDVQPQH
>TRBV2|TRBJ1-1
ASQDFREINTEAF
>TRBV29-1|TRBJ2-5
SVDTGGRETQY
>TRBV7-9|TRBJ1-6
ASSQKDQEASPLH
>TRBV29-1|TRBJ1-1
SVHGGRAEAF
>TRBV6-6|TRBJ2-3
ASSSRPRQGGLTSTDTQY
>TRBV19|TRBJ1-4
ASSIGVAAGKLF
>TRBV12-3/TRBV12-4|TRBJ1-2
ASSLALVGYT
>TRBV12-3/TRBV12-4|TRBJ1-6
ASSLGLGKAYSPLH
>TRBV12-3/TRBV12-4|TRBJ2-7
ASSSRGTGVNEQY
>TRBV7-9|TRBJ2-7
ASSLYASSYEQY
>TRBV5-1|TRBJ2-5
ASRLSGTQETQY
>TRBV9|TRBJ2-2
ASSVDEGTALNTGELF
>TRBV15|TRBJ2-3
ATSRDPRTNTQY
>TRBV6-1|TRBJ1-1
ASSADGTGKAF
>TRBV5-1|TRBJ1-3
ASSSTPPGTSGNTIY
>TRBV15|TRBJ2-2
ATSSRSELF
>TRBV2|TRBJ1-1
ASSDPFPNTEAF
>TRBV18|TRBJ2-7
ASSKESVSWVNSYEQY
>TRBV20-1|TRBJ2-3
SARDSGRSTDTQY
>TRBV27|TRBJ1-1
ASSPRQNTEAF
>TRBV2|TRBJ1-2
ASRRDRGNYT
>TRBV5-6|TRBJ2-1
ASSPRGTGGNEQF
>TRBV5-1|TRBJ2-5
ASSAPSSGGSKTQY
>TRBV13|TRBJ2-5
ASSTYQETQY
>TRBV10-3|TRBJ2-7
AIPGRSGRAYEQY
>TRBV2|TRBJ1-5
ASRGQLYSNQPQH
>TRBV7-9|TRBJ2-7
ASSLGDGSYEQY
>TRBV10-2|TRBJ2-7
ASLRTGSEQY
>TRBV5-7|TRBJ2-1
ATESPGF
>TRBV24-1|TRBJ2-3
ATSDLKDTQY
>TRBV6-1|TRBJ1-1
ASRYDQGNTEAF
>TRBV4-2|TRBJ1-5
ASSQDIDQPQH
>TRBV5-1|TRBJ1-1
ASSFGNLNTEAF
>TRBV20-1|TRBJ1-5
SALQGSGNQPQH
>TRBV20-1|TRBJ2-2
SARVPARNTGELF
>TRBV21-1|TRBJ2-4
ASSKARRGAKNIQY
>TRBV7-7|TRBJ2-1
ASSLAPPGQGHEQF
>TRBV2|TRBJ1-5
ASKRTLVAPQH
>TRBV7-6|TRBJ2-6
ASSPDLGGANVLT
>TRBV29-1|TRBJ1-1
SVMFPGSTEAF
>TRBV28|TRBJ2-7
ASNQWGEQY
>TRBV20-1|TRBJ2-2
SARPTGSVSTGELF
>TRBV11-2|TRBJ2-1
ASSLAREQF
>TRBV7-9|TRBJ1-1
ASSLKGMNTEAF
>TRBV20-1|TRBJ2-1
SAWVAGLYNEQF
>TRBV30|TRBJ2-2
AWSAWQNTGELF
>TRBV19|TRBJ2-3
ASSLQGSTDTQY
>TRBV5-1|TRBJ1-1
ASSLESDDEAF
>TRBV4-1|TRBJ2-1
ASSPGRISSYNEQF
>TRBV27|TRBJ2-7
ASCLKRLLGTGLRGEQY
>TRBV6-1|TRBJ2-2
ASSGRTENTGELF
>TRBV5-1|TRBJ2-3
ASSFRGGAGDTQY